These T cell receptor beta chains were read from a single sample in a study of blood T cell repertoires in COVID-19. The table came from immunoSEQ multiplex PCR; TCRdb's copy has only in-frame clones and leaves some out. The sample consists of about 210,000 clones, 88% of them appearing once. The source material was peripheral blood. The source of these receptors is a middle-aged man with acute or convalescent COVID-19. CDR3s include the opening cysteine and the closing phenylalanine or tryptophan. D genes are given only for firm matches. Where a row states a size, it is once, few, many or the class of an expanded clone; other rows omit it.

>TRBJ2-1|TRBD2|17|-|TRBV18
TGTGCCAGCTCACCTCGCGATAGCGGGCCTTCCTACAATGAGCAGTTCTTC
CASSPRDSGPSYNEQFF
>TRBJ1-5|TRBD1|20|-|TRBV5-1
TGCGCCAGCAGCCTAACCCCCGGGACAGGGGGCTTCTATGGGGATCAGCCCCAGCATTTT
CASSLTPGTGGFYGDQPQHF
>TRBJ2-3|-|16|-|TRBV27
TGTGCCAGCAGTGTGAGGCTCACAGGGAGCACAGATACGCAGTATTTT
CASSVRLTGSTDTQYF
>TRBJ1-2|-|15|-|TRBV7-9
TGTGCCAGCAGCCGCATGCGGGGGTCGGGCTATGGCTACACCTTC
CASSRMRGSGYGYTF
>TRBJ1-1|TRBD1|13|few|TRBV19
TGTGCCAGTAGTCTACAGGGGTTCCCTGAAGCTTTCTTT
CASSLQGFPEAFF
>TRBJ1-6|-|13|-|TRBV30
TGTGCCTGCAACAGGGAGTGGGGATCACCCCTCCACTTT
CACNREWGSPLHF
>TRBJ1-5|-|13|few|TRBV2
TGTGCCAGCAGAACGATCGAGGATCAGCCCCAGCATTTT
CASRTIEDQPQHF
>TRBJ1-1|TRBD1|15|few|TRBV14
TGTGCCAGCAGCCCGATGACAGGGCTGACCTTTGAAGCTTTCTTT
CASSPMTGLTFEAFF
>TRBJ1-1|TRBD1|14|-|TRBV19
TGTGCCAGTAGTGTGGGACAGGGGACCACTGAAGCTTTCTTT
CASSVGQGTTEAFF
>TRBJ2-7|TRBD2|15|once|TRBV5-3
TGTGCCAGAAGACCCGGACTAGCGGAATCCTACGAGCAGTACTTC
CARRPGLAESYEQYF
>TRBJ1-4|TRBD1|15|-|TRBV7-9
TGTGCCAGCAGTGAAGCCCAGGGGGCCCTTGAAAAACTGTTTTTT
CASSEAQGALEKLFF
>TRBJ2-7|TRBD1|16|-|TRBV6-4
TGTGCCAGCAGTGACTCTTATGTCACAGGGGGCAACGAGCAGTACTTC
CASSDSYVTGGNEQYF
>TRBJ1-3|-|15|-|TRBV27
TGTGCCAGCAGTTTATCAAGGAGCTCTGGAAACACCATATATTTT
CASSLSRSSGNTIYF
>TRBJ1-2|TRBD1|13|-|TRBV5-4
TGTGCCAGCAGCCCGGACAGGGTTGGTGGCTACACCTTC
CASSPDRVGGYTF
>TRBJ2-3|TRBD1|13|-|TRBV6-2/TRBV6-3
TGTGCCAGCAGTGGGACAGGCACAGATACGCAGTATTTT
CASSGTGTDTQYF
>TRBJ1-5|-|14|few|TRBV27
TGTGCCAGCAGTTTCGACAGCTACAATCAGCCCCAGCATTTT
CASSFDSYNQPQHF
>TRBJ2-3|TRBD2|15|-|TRBV5-4
TGTGCCAGCAGCTTGGCGGGGGGGCCGGCAGATACGCAGTATTTT
CASSLAGGPADTQYF
>TRBJ1-6|-|13|-|TRBV12-3/TRBV12-4
TGTGCCAGCACTATAATGGGGCATTCACCCCTCCACTTT
CASTIMGHSPLHF
>TRBJ2-1|-|16|-|TRBV6-1
TGTGCCAGCAGTGAAGCTGGGCTAGCCCCCTACAATGAGCAGTTCTTC
CASSEAGLAPYNEQFF
>TRBJ2-7|TRBD1|12|-|TRBV29-1
TGCAGCGTCGGGGACAGACCCTACGAGCAGTACTTC
CSVGDRPYEQYF
>TRBJ2-2|TRBD1|16|few|TRBV15
TGTGCCACCAGCAGAGTAGGGACAGGGGACACCGGGGAGCTGTTTTTT
CATSRVGTGDTGELFF
>TRBJ1-1|-|16|-|TRBV3-1/TRBV3-2
TGTGCCAGCAGCCGAACGCGCTCACGGGGTAACACTGAAGCTTTCTTT
CASSRTRSRGNTEAFF
>TRBJ1-1|-|14|-|TRBV5-4
TGTGCCAGCAGCTTCCGCAGGGAGGGCGATGAAGCTTTCTTT
CASSFRREGDEAFF
>TRBJ2-2|-|13|once|TRBV3-1/TRBV3-2
TGTGCCAGCAGCCTCGGCGGGACCGGGGAGCTGTTTTTT
CASSLGGTGELFF
>TRBJ2-3|-|16|-|TRBV11-3
TGTGCCAGCAGCTTAGATAGCGCTGGAAACACAGATACGCAGTATTTT
CASSLDSAGNTDTQYF
>TRBJ1-6|-|13|few|TRBV27
TGTGCCAGCAGTTTATCGCAGAATTCACCCCTCCACTTT
CASSLSQNSPLHF
>TRBJ1-5|-|11|few|TRBV20-1
TGCAGTGCTAGTATTCACGGGGCCCAGCATTTT
CSASIHGAQHF
>TRBJ1-1|-|14|-|TRBV13
TGTGCCAGCAGCTTGAGGGAGTTGGTGGTAACTGCTTTCTTT
CASSLRELVVTAFF
>TRBJ2-7|-|13|once|TRBV7-2
TGTGCCAGCAGCTTAGTCAGGGCACCGGAGCAGTACTTC
CASSLVRAPEQYF
>TRBJ2-7|-|14|-|TRBV4-3
TGCGCCAGCAGCCAAGAATTTTGGGGCAACGAGCAGTACTTC
CASSQEFWGNEQYF
>TRBJ1-2|-|14|-|TRBV6-6
TGTGCCAGCAGTTACGGCAGGGGTAACTATGGCTACACCTTC
CASSYGRGNYGYTF
>TRBJ1-4|TRBD1|15|-|TRBV15
TGTGCCACCAGCAGAGGACAGGGGGAAGGTGAAAAACTGTTTTTT
CATSRGQGEGEKLFF
>TRBJ2-5|TRBD1|16|-|TRBV19
TGTGCCAGTAGTATGGGGACAGGGGACCGAAAAGAGACCCAGTACTTC
CASSMGTGDRKETQYF